The next 30 T cell receptor beta chains were all read from a single sample in a study of T cells in Graves' hyperthyroidism and ophthalmopathy (dated by TCRdb to about 2019). The library was prepared using multiplex PCR. Instrument used: Illumina HiSeq 2000. Amplification of TCR beta CDR3 regions was carried out from RNA transcripts. The TCR CDR3 was subjected to a first round of RT-PCR using the HTBI primer set and the Qiagen OneStep RT-PCR kit. The raw public data were reprocessed by TCRdb itself: fastp quality trimming at Q25, MiXCR clonotype calling, in-frame beta chains only. Rows merge per CDR3 protein into single entries with the most common DNA and genes. The table for this sample lists more than 450,000 distinct CDR3 sequences; approximately 14% of them were counted only once. The leading ten clones occupy roughly 14% of the sample. Sequencing was done on a sample of blood. Every receptor here comes from a woman in her thirties or forties with Graves' hyperthyroidism.

This clonotype was picked up many times. The rearrangement uses TRBV30 and TRBJ1-1; tentative D call: TRBD1 (5 bases). Germline CDR1 is GTSNPN and CDR2 is SVGIG (reference sequence). V was trimmed by 5 bases and J by 1 base, leaving 14 bases between them. The CDR3 runs to 14 residues. The CDR3 DNA reads TGTGCCTGGGTTACGGGACGACGGAACACTGAAGCTTTCTTT. Translating gives CAWVTGRRNTEAFF.

This clonotype was seen a few times. The chain joins TRBV20-1 to TRBJ2-6; 9 bases are shared with TRBD1. CDR1 DFQATT and CDR2 SNEGSKA come from the germline V gene (reference sequence). This CDR3 is built from 17 residues. V shed 3 bases and J 0 bases; nucleotides not matched to a gene: 6. Written as DNA, the CDR3 is TGCAGTGCTAGCTCGGGACAGGGAATCTCTGGGGCCAACGTCCTGACTTTC. It codes for CSASSGQGISGANVLTF.

Many counts were recorded for this clonotype. This chain uses TRBV5-1 with TRBJ2-5; 12 bases fit TRBD1. The CDR3 length is 17 residues. J was trimmed by 6 bases and V by 3 bases; bases with no gene match: 12. In germline, CDR1 is SGHRS, CDR2 YFSETQ. CDR3 DNA: TGCGCCAGCAGCTCCTACACCGGGACAGGGGGCATGAAGACCCAGTACTTC. This sequence encodes CASSSYTGTGGMKTQYF.

This clonotype has a count of ten or more. The chain employs TRBV20-1 and TRBJ2-3; 7 nucleotides agree with TRBD2. Germline lookup yields CDR1 DFQATT and CDR2 SNEGSKA (reference sequence). Trimming cost V 5 bases and J 4 bases; bases outside gene matches: 9. This CDR3 comprises 14 residues. For the CDR3, the DNA is TGCAGTGCTGAAGGGAGGGTTGGAGCAGATACGCAGTATTTT. Protein sequence: CSAEGRVGADTQYF.

This clonotype was seen a few times. V usage is TRBV4-2 and J usage is TRBJ2-1, with TRBD2 matching over 8 bases. V gave up 1 base and J gave up 7 bases; unmatched junction bases: 6. The CDR3 length is 15 residues. The V gene's germline CDR1 is LGHNA and CDR2 YNFKEQ. CDR3 sequence: CASSQAGGPMNEQFF. CDR3 bases: TGTGCCAGCAGCCAAGCGGGAGGGCCAATGAATGAGCAGTTCTTC.

This clonotype was counted between two and nine times. V gene TRBV9 combines with J gene TRBJ2-2; 9 nucleotides agree with TRBD2. The CDR3 consists of 17 residues. Per germline, CDR1 SGDLS and CDR2 YYNGEE. The ends lost 0 bases at V and 2 bases at J; junction bases unmatched: 5. CDR3 amino acids: CASSVAASGANTGELFF. The CDR3 nucleotides read TGTGCCAGCAGCGTAGCGGCTAGCGGGGCTAACACCGGGGAGCTGTTTTTT.

The rearrangement uses TRBV4-1 and TRBJ2-3, with D perhaps matching TRBD1 (5 bases). The CDR3 length is 15 residues. In germline, CDR1 is MGHRA, CDR2 YSYEKL. The ends were cut back, 0 bases at V and 4 bases at J, with 11 bases in the middle. CDR3 protein: CASSQDKQVADTQYF. CDR3 in DNA: TGCGCCAGCAGCCAAGATAAACAGGTAGCAGATACGCAGTATTTT.

This clonotype was found a few times. J is TRBJ2-7 and V is TRBV12-3 or TRBV12-4; 8 bases align to TRBD1. This CDR3 comprises 14 residues. The ends lost 5 bases at V and 5 bases at J; junction bases unmatched: 8. The CDR3 reads CASSPRQGSHEQYF. The DNA of the CDR3 is TGTGCCAGCAGTCCGAGACAGGGGAGTCACGAGCAGTACTTC.

This clonotype has at least ten counts. The chain links TRBV27 to TRBJ2-2, with 7 bases matching TRBD2. The trim removed 7 bases at V and 2 bases at J, leaving 4 bases unmatched. The CDR3 has 14 amino acids. Germline CDR1 reads MNHEY; CDR2 reads SMNVEV (reference sequence). The CDR3 reads CASTAGVNTGELFF. The CDR3, as DNA: TGTGCCAGCACGGCGGGAGTAAACACCGGGGAGCTGTTTTTT.

This clonotype turned up a few times. The rearrangement uses TRBV5-1 and TRBJ1-1; perhaps TRBD1 as D (6 bases). The V end was cut by 4 bases, the J end by 3 bases, with 10 bases between. CDR3 length: 13 amino acids. Looked up from germline, CDR1 is SGHRS and CDR2 is YFSETQ. CDR3 DNA: TGCGCCAGCAGCGAGACAGGATACACTGAAGCTTTCTTT. As protein: CASSETGYTEAFF.

This clonotype was counted ten times or more. The rearrangement uses TRBV5-8 and TRBJ1-5; a weak D match, TRBD1 (6 bases). The germline V gene encodes CDR1 SGHTS and CDR2 YDEGEE. Trimming shortened V by 0 bases and J by 4 bases, and 17 bases separated the two germline ends. The CDR3 consists of 17 residues. CDR3 sequence reads: CASSLVFSWTENQPQHF. The CDR3 region has the DNA TGTGCCAGCAGCTTGGTCTTTTCGTGGACAGAGAATCAGCCCCAGCATTTT.

This clonotype was observed many times. DNA for the CDR3: TGTGCCAGCAGTTTATCCAGGGTGGACACCGGGGAGCTGTTTTTT. It encodes CASSLSRVDTGELFF. The rearrangement uses TRBV28 and TRBJ2-2; D possibly corresponds to TRBD1 (5 bases). The CDR3 totals 15 residues. Looked up from germline, CDR1 is MDHEN and CDR2 is SYDVKM. V was clipped by 1 base and J by 3 bases, with 9 bases between them.

This clonotype was observed at least ten times. The rearrangement uses TRBV12-3 or TRBV12-4 and TRBJ2-2; maybe TRBD1 (6 bases). The CDR3 covers 15 residues. Trimming removed 5 bases at V and 3 bases at J, with 13 bases between. CDR3 DNA: TGTGCCAGCAGTCCTACGGGACACGACACCGGGGAGCTGTTTTTT. It codes for CASSPTGHDTGELFF.

The sample holds many counts of this clonotype. This chain connects TRBV3-1 to TRBJ1-1; D unclear. The CDR3 covers 13 residues. Germline V CDR1 and CDR2: LGHDT, YNNKEL (reference sequence). The V end lost 0 bases, the J end lost 10 bases, and 12 bases lay between the germline ends. CDR3 DNA: TGTGCCAGCAGCCAAGATCAAATAACGCGAGCTTTCTTT. The encoded protein is CASSQDQITRAFF.

V is TRBV7-8 and J is TRBJ2-7; D is tentatively TRBD1 or TRBD2 (5 bases each). CDR1 and CDR2 (germline): SGHVS, FQNEAQ. CDR3 length: 15 residues. V was pared by 2 bases and J by 6 bases, with 17 bases between. This chain's CDR3 is CASSLRGEERGEQYF. The CDR3 DNA sequence: TGTGCCAGCAGCTTACGAGGCGAGGAGAGGGGCGAGCAGTACTTC.

This clonotype was counted ten times or more. This chain connects TRBV7-3 to TRBJ2-3; 9 bases fit TRBD1. This CDR3 contains 16 residues. V trimming: 5 bases; J trimming: 6 bases; junction bases outside the gene matches: 12. In germline, CDR1 is SGHTA, CDR2 FQGTGA. DNA for the CDR3: TGTGCCAGCAGCCCTCGGGGACAGGGTTTTAGGGATACGCAGTATTTT. Translation: CASSPRGQGFRDTQYF.

This clonotype appeared many times. V gene TRBV5-1 combines with J gene TRBJ2-2; D remains ambiguous. The germline gives CDR1 SGHRS, CDR2 YFSETQ. The V end lost 0 bases, the J end lost 0 bases, and 6 bases lay between the germline ends. The CDR3 runs to 15 residues. In DNA form, the CDR3 reads TGCGCCAGCAGCTTGGGGGTACCGAACACCGGGGAGCTGTTTTTT. Translating gives CASSLGVPNTGELFF.

This clonotype was seen at least ten times. The rearrangement uses TRBV11-2 and TRBJ2-4, with TRBD2 matching over 7 bases. Germline CDR1 SGHAT, CDR2 FQNNGV. The CDR3 totals 13 residues. With V trimmed by 1 base and J by 8 bases, 2 bases remained unmatched. CDR3 residues: CASSLGGGDIQYF. The CDR3 DNA reads as TGTGCCAGCAGCTTAGGGGGGGGTGACATTCAGTACTTC.

This clonotype occurred many times. The rearrangement joins TRBV28 to TRBJ1-5; possibly TRBD1 for D (5 bases). V was clipped by 6 bases and J by 7 bases, with 16 bases between them. The CDR3 runs to 14 residues. CDR1 and CDR2 from the germline V gene are MDHEN and SYDVKM. CDR3 sequence (DNA): TGTGCCAGCAGCCCGCTCGGGGGGTACCAGCCCCAGCATTTT. As protein: CASSPLGGYQPQHF.

The sample holds a few counts of this clonotype. This rearrangement joins TRBV19 to TRBJ2-6, with D possibly TRBD1 on 6 matching bases. The CDR3 sequence is 13 residues long. Germline V lookup: CDR1 LNHDA, CDR2 SQIVND (reference sequence). Trimming took 7 bases from V and 8 from J, leaving 12 bases between them. CDR3 sequence reads: CASTLGDTNVLTF. The CDR3 DNA reads TGTGCCAGTACCCTGGGGGACACCAACGTCCTGACTTTC.

This sequence joins TRBV5-4 and TRBJ1-2; D remains ambiguous. Germline V gives CDR1 SGHNT, CDR2 YYREEE (reference sequence). Trimming removed 4 bases from V and 3 bases from J, with 13 bases in between. The CDR3 totals 14 residues. CDR3 region: CASSTREYHYGYTF. The CDR3 region has the DNA TGTGCCAGCAGCACGAGGGAGTACCACTATGGCTACACCTTC. The full variable domain, its missing parts supplied by reference TRBV5-4 and TRBJ1-2, is ETGVTQSPTHLIKTRGQQVTLRCSSQSGHNTVSWYQQALGQGPQFIFQYYREEENGRGNFPPRFSGLQFPNYSSELNVNALELDDSALYLCASSTREYHYGYTFGSGTRLTVV.

This clonotype appeared many times. V usage is TRBV18 and J usage is TRBJ1-5; TRBD1 is a possible D gene (5 bases). CDR1 KGHSH and CDR2 LQKENI come from the germline V gene. V was pared by 6 bases and J by 11 bases, with 26 bases between. The CDR3 consists of 16 residues. CDR3 in DNA: TGTGCCAGCTCCCCCGGTAGAGGGGCCTTCCCGCGGTCCCAGCATTTT. Translation: CASSPGRGAFPRSQHF.

This clonotype was detected only a few times. V is TRBV24-1 and J is TRBJ2-5; D possibly corresponds to TRBD2 (5 bases). V was pared by 5 bases and J by 2 bases, with 11 bases between. The germline V gene encodes CDR1 KGHDR and CDR2 SFDVKD. The CDR3 spans 14 residues. CDR3 in amino acids: CATSGRGMQETQYF. DNA for the CDR3: TGTGCCACCAGTGGTCGGGGAATGCAAGAGACCCAGTACTTC.

About this clonotype: Given a much more abundant clone one base away, this may be a read error. The chain is built from TRBV2 and TRBJ2-5; 8 nucleotides agree with TRBD2. Germline V lookup: CDR1 SNHLY, CDR2 FYNNEI. The CDR3 contains 13 residues. V was clipped by 10 bases and J by 4 bases; unmatched bases: 8. The CDR3 nucleotides are TGTGCCAAGACTGGCGGGAGGTCAGAGACCCAGTACTTC. Residues: CAKTGGRSETQYF.

This clonotype was observed many times. The rearrangement links TRBV3-1 to TRBJ2-5; D assignment may be TRBD1 or TRBD2 (5 bases each). Trimming stripped 4 bases from V and 14 bases from J, with 17 bases between. CDR1 and CDR2 (germline): LGHDT, YNNKEL (reference sequence). The CDR3 is 12 amino acids. As DNA, the CDR3 is TGTGCCAGCAGCCTTGGGACGCTTCCTCTCTACTTC. Its protein product is CASSLGTLPLYF.

This clonotype occurred many times. This rearrangement joins TRBV7-3 to TRBJ2-1, with 7 bases that match TRBD2. The V segment lost 4 bases and the J segment 4 bases; nucleotides outside the gene matches: 19. The CDR3 has 19 amino acids. Germline CDR1 SGHTA, CDR2 FQGTGA. CDR3 DNA: TGTGCCAGCAGCTCAAAGCCTAAAAGGCGGGAGTGTCAATACAATGAGCAGTTCTTC. Translated: CASSSKPKRRECQYNEQFF. Looking up the rest from reference TRBV7-3 and TRBJ2-1 gives the full variable domain: GAGVSQTPSNKVTEKGKYVELRCDPISGHTALYWYRQSLGQGPEFLIYFQGTGAADDSGLPNDRFFAVRPEGSVSTLKIQRTERGDSAVYLCASSSKPKRRECQYNEQFFGPGTRLTVL.

This clonotype was detected many times. This chain uses TRBV11-1 with TRBJ2-7, with 10 bases matching TRBD2. Looked up from germline, CDR1 is SGHAT and CDR2 is FQDESV (reference sequence). This CDR3 is built from 16 residues. The junction had 7 bases not matched to a gene; V was cut back by 2 bases and J by 3 bases. CDR3 in DNA: TGTGCCAGCAGCTTAAGGGGGACTAGCGCTGTCTACGAGCAGTACTTC. It codes for CASSLRGTSAVYEQYF.

This clonotype appeared a few times. The J gene is TRBJ1-4, the V gene TRBV20-1; D possibly corresponds to TRBD1 (6 bases). CDR1 DFQATT and CDR2 SNEGSKA come from the germline V gene (reference sequence). V was cut by 3 bases and J by 4 bases, with 18 bases left in between. The CDR3 is 16 residues long. This CDR3 reads CSASLVRHRDNEKLFF. CDR3 nucleotide sequence: TGCAGTGCTAGCCTGGTCCGGCACAGGGATAATGAAAAACTGTTTTTT.

The chain is built from TRBV10-3 and TRBJ2-7, with a weak D call TRBD1 (6 bases). Per germline, CDR1 ENHRY and CDR2 SYGVKD. Trimming removed 7 bases from V and 0 bases from J, with 19 bases in between. The CDR3 runs 16 residues. CDR3 DNA sequence: TGTGCCATCATCACGAAGACAGGCCGAGGCTCCTACGAGCAGTACTTC. Protein product: CAIITKTGRGSYEQYF.

The chain employs TRBV29-1 and TRBJ1-2, with 8 bases matching TRBD1. V lost 7 bases and J lost 5; bases outside the gene matches: 6. Germline-derived CDR1 and CDR2 are SQVTM and ANQGSEA. There are 12 residues in the CDR3. CDR3 DNA: TGCAGCGCCATGACAGGGGAATATGGCTACACCTTC. Its translation is CSAMTGEYGYTF.